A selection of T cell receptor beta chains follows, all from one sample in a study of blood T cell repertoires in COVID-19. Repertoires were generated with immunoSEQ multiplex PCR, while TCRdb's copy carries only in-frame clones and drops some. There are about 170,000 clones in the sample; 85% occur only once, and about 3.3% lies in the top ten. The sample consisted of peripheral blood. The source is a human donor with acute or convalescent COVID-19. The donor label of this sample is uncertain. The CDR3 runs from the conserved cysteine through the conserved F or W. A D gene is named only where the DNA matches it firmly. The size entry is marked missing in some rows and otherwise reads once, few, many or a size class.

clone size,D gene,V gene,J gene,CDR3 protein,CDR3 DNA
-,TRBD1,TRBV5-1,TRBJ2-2,CASSPTSRDRALNTGELFF,TGCGCCAGCAGCCCCACGTCCCGGGACAGGGCTCTTAACACCGGGGAGCTGTTTTTT
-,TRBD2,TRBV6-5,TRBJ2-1,CASRGLAGKNEQFF,TGTGCCAGCAGAGGACTAGCGGGGAAGAATGAGCAGTTCTTC
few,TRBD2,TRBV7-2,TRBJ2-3,CASSLGGLAGGTDTQYF,TGTGCCAGCAGCTTAGGGGGGCTAGCGGGTGGCACAGATACGCAGTATTTT
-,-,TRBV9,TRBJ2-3,CASSVAGSSSTDTQYF,TGTGCCAGCAGCGTGGCCGGTAGCTCTAGCACAGATACGCAGTATTTT
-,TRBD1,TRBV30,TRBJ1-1,CAWSGGGLLGEAFF,TGTGCCTGGAGTGGAGGGGGCCTTTTAGGTGAAGCTTTCTTT
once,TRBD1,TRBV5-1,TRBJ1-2,CASSLEGGPTNYGYTF,TGCGCCAGCAGCTTGGAAGGGGGCCCCACTAACTATGGCTACACCTTC
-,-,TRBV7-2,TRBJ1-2,CASSLAFTQGTNYGYTF,TGTGCCAGCAGCTTAGCGTTTACCCAGGGGACTAACTATGGCTACACCTTC
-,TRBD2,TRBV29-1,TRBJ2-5,CSVKRGALQETQYF,TGCAGCGTTAAGCGGGGGGCTCTCCAAGAGACCCAGTACTTC
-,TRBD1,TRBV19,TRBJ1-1,CASSPRTGGAYGEAFF,TGTGCCAGTAGTCCCCGGACAGGGGGCGCTTACGGAGAAGCTTTCTTT
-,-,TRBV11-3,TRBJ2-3,CASSLRRGVSTDTQYF,TGTGCCAGCAGCTTGCGCAGGGGTGTGAGCACAGATACGCAGTATTTT
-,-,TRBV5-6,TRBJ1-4,CASSTLTGAGGEKLFF,TGTGCCAGCAGCACACTAACCGGTGCTGGGGGGGAAAAACTGTTTTTT
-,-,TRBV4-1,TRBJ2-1,CASSQEFGFLASEQFF,TGCGCCAGCAGCCAAGAATTCGGGTTCCTAGCGAGTGAGCAGTTCTTC
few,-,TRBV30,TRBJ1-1,CAWSLSDTNTEAFF,TGTGCCTGGAGTCTATCGGACACAAACACTGAAGCTTTCTTT
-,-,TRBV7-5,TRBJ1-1,CARSQGGTGPQLYYTEAFF,TGTGCCAGAAGCCAAGGCGGGACAGGACCCCAACTCTACTACACTGAAGCTTTCTTT
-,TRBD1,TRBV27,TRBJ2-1,CASSRKGGLERNEQFF,TGTGCCAGCAGTCGTAAAGGGGGCCTAGAGAGGAATGAGCAGTTCTTC
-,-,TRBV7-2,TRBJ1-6,CASSFESSYNSPLHF,TGTGCCAGCAGCTTCGAGAGCTCCTATAATTCACCCCTCCACTTT
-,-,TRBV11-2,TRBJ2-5,CASSLDPRETQYF,TGTGCCAGCAGCTTAGATCCTAGGGAGACCCAGTACTTC
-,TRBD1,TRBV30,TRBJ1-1,CAWSSGTVWGNTEAFF,TGTGCCTGGAGCTCTGGGACAGTTTGGGGGAACACTGAAGCTTTCTTT
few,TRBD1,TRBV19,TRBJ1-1,CASSIATGTGALNTEAFF,TGTGCCAGTAGTATAGCGACCGGGACAGGGGCGCTAAACACTGAAGCTTTCTTT
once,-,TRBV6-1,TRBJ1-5,CASAQANQPQHF,TGTGCTAGTGCCCAAGCCAATCAGCCCCAGCATTTT
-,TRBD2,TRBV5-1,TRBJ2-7,CASSFSGGSYEQYF,TGCGCCAGCAGCTTTAGCGGGGGGTCCTACGAGCAGTACTTC
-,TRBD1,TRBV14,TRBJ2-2,CASSDLQGAGTGELFF,TGTGCCAGCAGCGATCTACAGGGGGCCGGCACCGGGGAGCTGTTTTTT
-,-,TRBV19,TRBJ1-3,CASSAIGGAIYF,TGTGCCAGTAGTGCGATAGGGGGAGCCATATATTTT
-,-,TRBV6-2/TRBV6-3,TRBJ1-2,CASTPTGDYGYTF,TGTGCCAGCACCCCCACAGGAGACTATGGCTACACCTTC
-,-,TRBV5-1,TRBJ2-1,CASSLDQVNEQFF,TGCGCCAGCAGCTTGGACCAGGTTAATGAGCAGTTCTTC
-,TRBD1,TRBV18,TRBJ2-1,CASSRDRGRGEQFF,TGTGCCAGCTCACGGGACAGGGGGCGCGGTGAGCAGTTCTTC
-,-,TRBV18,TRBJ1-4,CASSRVDRNEKLFF,TGTGCCAGCTCTAGAGTGGACAGAAATGAAAAACTGTTTTTT
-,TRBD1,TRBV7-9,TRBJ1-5,CASSLAGGETQPQHF,TGTGCCAGCAGCTTAGCAGGGGGCGAGACTCAGCCCCAGCATTTT
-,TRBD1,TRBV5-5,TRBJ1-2,CASSPTTGYYGYTF,TGTGCCAGCAGCCCCACGACAGGGTACTATGGCTACACCTTC
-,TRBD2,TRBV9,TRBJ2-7,CASSVAGGDKPYEQYF,TGTGCCAGCAGCGTAGCCGGGGGGGACAAACCCTACGAGCAGTACTTC
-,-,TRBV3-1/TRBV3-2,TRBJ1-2,CASSRTANNGYTF,TGTGCCAGCAGTCGGACTGCCAATAATGGCTACACCTTC
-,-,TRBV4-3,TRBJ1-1,CASSQEGRVNTEAFF,TGCGCCAGCAGCCAAGAGGGGAGGGTGAACACTGAAGCTTTCTTT
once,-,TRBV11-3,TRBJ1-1,CASSSMGGTEAFF,TGTGCCAGCAGCTCTATGGGGGGGACTGAAGCTTTCTTT
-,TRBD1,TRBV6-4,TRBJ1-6,CASLRDRGESPLHF,TGTGCCAGCTTGAGGGACAGGGGGGAGTCACCCCTCCACTTT
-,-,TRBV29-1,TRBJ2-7,CSVEVPRSSYEQYF,TGCAGCGTTGAAGTTCCGAGGAGCTCCTACGAGCAGTACTTC
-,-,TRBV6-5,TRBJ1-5,CASSRTPNSNQPQHF,TGTGCCAGCAGTCGGACACCGAATAGCAATCAGCCCCAGCATTTT
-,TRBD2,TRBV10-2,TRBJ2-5,CASSGLAGASNWGETQYF,TGCGCCAGCAGCGGACTAGCGGGCGCTTCCAACTGGGGAGAGACCCAGTACTTC
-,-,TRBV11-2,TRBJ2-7,CASSKQGSHEQYF,TGTGCCAGCAGCAAGCAGGGTTCCCACGAGCAGTACTTC
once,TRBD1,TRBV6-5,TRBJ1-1,CASSYTGQGAEAFF,TGTGCCAGCAGTTACACGGGACAGGGGGCTGAAGCTTTCTTT
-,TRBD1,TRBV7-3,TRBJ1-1,CASSSTGAGVTEAFF,TGTGCCAGCAGCTCGACAGGGGCGGGGGTCACTGAAGCTTTCTTT
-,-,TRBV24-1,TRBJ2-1,CATSDFQGSSYNEQFF,TGTGCCACCAGTGACTTCCAGGGGAGCTCCTACAATGAGCAGTTCTTC
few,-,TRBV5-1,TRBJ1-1,CASSLEGSNTEAFF,TGCGCCAGCAGCCTAGAGGGTTCGAACACTGAAGCTTTCTTT
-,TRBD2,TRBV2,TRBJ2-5,CASSGGTSGETQYF,TGTGCCAGCAGTGGTGGGACTAGCGGAGAGACCCAGTACTTC
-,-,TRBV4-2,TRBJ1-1,CASSQLTGVNTEAFF,TGTGCCAGCAGCCAACTAACGGGGGTGAACACTGAAGCTTTCTTT
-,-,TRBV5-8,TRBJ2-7,CASSTLGQTYEQYF,TGTGCCAGCAGCACACTTGGACAGACCTACGAGCAGTACTTC
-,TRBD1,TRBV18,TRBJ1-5,CASSRIDRGNGQPQHF,TGTGCCAGCTCCCGGATCGACAGGGGGAACGGTCAGCCCCAGCATTTT
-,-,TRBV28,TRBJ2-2,CASKGPNTGELFF,TGTGCCAGCAAGGGGCCGAACACCGGGGAGCTGTTTTTT
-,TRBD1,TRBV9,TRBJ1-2,CASSLRDRGASYGYTF,TGTGCCAGCAGCCTCCGGGACAGGGGCGCTAGCTATGGCTACACCTTC
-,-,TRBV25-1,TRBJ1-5,CASSEPGGNQPQHF,TGTGCCAGCAGCGAACCGGGAGGCAATCAGCCCCAGCATTTT
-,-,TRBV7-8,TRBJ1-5,CASSLVRVQPQHF,TGTGCCAGCAGCTTAGTACGCGTCCAGCCCCAGCATTTT
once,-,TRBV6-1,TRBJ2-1,CASSEQVLVAVNEQFF,TGTGCCAGCAGTGAACAAGTTCTGGTGGCTGTCAATGAGCAGTTCTTC
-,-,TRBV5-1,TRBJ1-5,CASSLNGYSNQPQHF,TGCGCCAGCAGCTTAAACGGTTATAGCAATCAGCCCCAGCATTTT
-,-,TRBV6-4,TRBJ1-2,CASTSSATVNYGYTF,TGTGCCAGCACCTCCTCCGCCACAGTTAACTATGGCTACACCTTC
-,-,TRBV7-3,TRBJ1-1,CASSLSVNTEAFF,TGTGCCAGCAGCTTATCCGTTAACACTGAAGCTTTCTTT